The T cell receptor (beta chain) under discussion was sequenced for a study of control samples from healthy donors and cancer patients. This table comes from immunoSEQ multiplex PCR, and its TCRdb copy is limited to in-frame clones, with some not included. The data contain some 120,000 clones, 93% of them seen just once; the ten biggest clones take up about 1.7%. Trimming took 1 base from V and 3 from J, leaving 12 bases between them. In germline, CDR1 is SGHVS, CDR2 FQNEAQ. This CDR3 has 16 residues. The sequenced sample was PBMCs. This TCR came from a man in his fifties or sixties with head and neck cancer. The genes are TRBV7-8 and TRBJ2-2; a weak D match, TRBD2 (5 bases). The CDR3 spells CASSLDRGVYTGELFF. DNA of the CDR3: TGTGCCAGCAGCTTAGACCGGGGAGTTTACACCGGGGAGCTGTTTTTT.